The sequence of this T cell receptor beta chain was determined in a study of control samples from healthy donors and cancer patients. The table came from immunoSEQ multiplex PCR; TCRdb's copy has only in-frame clones and leaves some out. The sample records roughly 170,000 clones, approximately 86% being singletons. This clone was recorded once. This CDR3 spans 19 amino acids. CDR1 and CDR2 from the germline V gene are KGHSH and LQKENI. V shed 2 bases and J 4 bases; nucleotides not matched to a gene: 16. This chain uses TRBV18 with TRBJ2-3; 9 bases are a match to TRBD2. The sequenced material came from blood. The sequence was obtained from a young woman in good health. The CDR3 reads CASSPAYLGVAGAPDTQYF. The DNA of the CDR3 is TGTGCCAGCTCACCAGCGTACCTGGGGGTAGCGGGGGCTCCAGATACGCAGTATTTT.